These T cell receptor beta chains were read from a single sample in a study of early T cells in non-severe SARS-CoV-2 infection. TCRdb re-called the 5' RACE reads through MiXCR, storing one row per CDR3 protein. The sample lists approximately 52,000 distinct CDR3 sequences, 15% occurring once. The source was whole blood, collected at baseline. These receptors all stem from an adult who was a healthcare worker with PCR-confirmed SARS-CoV-2 infection or an uninfected control (not recorded which). The CDR3 runs from the conserved cysteine through the conserved F or W. The D gene is left open where the match is weak. The size entry is marked missing in some rows and otherwise reads once, few, many or a size class.

NA TRBJ2-7 NA TRBV28 TGTGCCAGCAGGGGCTACGAGCAGTACTTC CASRGYEQYF
few TRBJ2-6 TRBD2 TRBV20-1 TGCAGTGCTAGAGATAGGGGAGCGGGGGGCCTTCACCCATCTGGGGCCAACGTCCTGACTTTC CSARDRGAGGLHPSGANVLTF
few TRBJ1-1 TRBD1 TRBV7-9 TGTGCCAGCAGCCCACGACAGGGCACTGAAGCTTTCTTT CASSPRQGTEAFF
NA TRBJ2-7 NA TRBV11-1 TGTGCCAGCAGCTTATCGGATTTGAACGAGCAGTACTTC CASSLSDLNEQYF
NA TRBJ2-4 NA TRBV7-8 TGTGCCAGCAGCTTAGCCTCAGCCAAAAACATTCAGTACTTC CASSLASAKNIQYF
NA TRBJ2-7 NA TRBV5-4 TGTGCCAGCAGCTCTTCCACTAGCAGATTGCAGGGCGAGCAGTACTTC CASSSSTSRLQGEQYF
NA TRBJ2-3 NA TRBV30 TGTGCCTGGAGCCGAGGGGACGGACCTACGCAGTATTTT CAWSRGDGPTQYF
few TRBJ1-4 NA TRBV7-9 TGTGCCAGCAGCAGGGACACCTATGAAAAACTGTTTTTT CASSRDTYEKLFF
NA TRBJ1-1 NA TRBV11-2 TGTGCCAGCAGCTTAACCGTCGTTGTGGGGAACACTGAAGCTTTCTTT CASSLTVVVGNTEAFF
few TRBJ2-7 TRBD1 TRBV19 TGTGCCAGTAGTGCAGCCGGGACAGGGATTTACGAGCAGTACTTC CASSAAGTGIYEQYF
NA TRBJ2-3 TRBD1 TRBV6-1 TGTGCCAGCAGTGAGGGGACAGGATGGGCTGGCACAGATACGCAGTATTTT CASSEGTGWAGTDTQYF
NA TRBJ2-3 TRBD1 TRBV6-2/TRBV6-3 TGTGCCAGCAGAATTGACAGGGGGACAGATACGCAGTATTTT CASRIDRGTDTQYF
NA TRBJ1-1 NA TRBV30 TGTGCCTGGAAAAGTAGTCCGGCGGACACTGAAGCTTTCTTT CAWKSSPADTEAFF
NA TRBJ2-2 NA TRBV30 TGTGCCTGGAAGGGAGGTGGATACGGGGAGCTGTTTTTT CAWKGGGYGELFF
few TRBJ2-3 NA TRBV28 TGTGCCAGCAGTGAGGGGGGAGGGACAGATACGCAGTATTTT CASSEGGGTDTQYF
NA TRBJ2-1 TRBD2 TRBV5-1 TGCGCCAGCAGCATAAGCGGGGCTGGGAATGAGCAGTTCTTC CASSISGAGNEQFF
many TRBJ1-1 NA TRBV6-1 TGTGCCAGCAGTGAAGAAGACATACGGATGAGGAACACTGAAGCTTTCTTT CASSEEDIRMRNTEAFF
NA TRBJ2-3 TRBD2 TRBV24-1 TGTGCCACCAGTGACGACGGACTAGCGGGTCCAGATACGCAGTATTTT CATSDDGLAGPDTQYF
once TRBJ2-7 NA TRBV5-8 TGTGCCAGCAGCGTTAGACAGCTCGACAGGTCCTACGAGCAGTACTTC CASSVRQLDRSYEQYF
many TRBJ1-5 NA TRBV19 TGTGCCAGTAGGAGGGGGAATCAGCCCCAGCATTTT CASRRGNQPQHF